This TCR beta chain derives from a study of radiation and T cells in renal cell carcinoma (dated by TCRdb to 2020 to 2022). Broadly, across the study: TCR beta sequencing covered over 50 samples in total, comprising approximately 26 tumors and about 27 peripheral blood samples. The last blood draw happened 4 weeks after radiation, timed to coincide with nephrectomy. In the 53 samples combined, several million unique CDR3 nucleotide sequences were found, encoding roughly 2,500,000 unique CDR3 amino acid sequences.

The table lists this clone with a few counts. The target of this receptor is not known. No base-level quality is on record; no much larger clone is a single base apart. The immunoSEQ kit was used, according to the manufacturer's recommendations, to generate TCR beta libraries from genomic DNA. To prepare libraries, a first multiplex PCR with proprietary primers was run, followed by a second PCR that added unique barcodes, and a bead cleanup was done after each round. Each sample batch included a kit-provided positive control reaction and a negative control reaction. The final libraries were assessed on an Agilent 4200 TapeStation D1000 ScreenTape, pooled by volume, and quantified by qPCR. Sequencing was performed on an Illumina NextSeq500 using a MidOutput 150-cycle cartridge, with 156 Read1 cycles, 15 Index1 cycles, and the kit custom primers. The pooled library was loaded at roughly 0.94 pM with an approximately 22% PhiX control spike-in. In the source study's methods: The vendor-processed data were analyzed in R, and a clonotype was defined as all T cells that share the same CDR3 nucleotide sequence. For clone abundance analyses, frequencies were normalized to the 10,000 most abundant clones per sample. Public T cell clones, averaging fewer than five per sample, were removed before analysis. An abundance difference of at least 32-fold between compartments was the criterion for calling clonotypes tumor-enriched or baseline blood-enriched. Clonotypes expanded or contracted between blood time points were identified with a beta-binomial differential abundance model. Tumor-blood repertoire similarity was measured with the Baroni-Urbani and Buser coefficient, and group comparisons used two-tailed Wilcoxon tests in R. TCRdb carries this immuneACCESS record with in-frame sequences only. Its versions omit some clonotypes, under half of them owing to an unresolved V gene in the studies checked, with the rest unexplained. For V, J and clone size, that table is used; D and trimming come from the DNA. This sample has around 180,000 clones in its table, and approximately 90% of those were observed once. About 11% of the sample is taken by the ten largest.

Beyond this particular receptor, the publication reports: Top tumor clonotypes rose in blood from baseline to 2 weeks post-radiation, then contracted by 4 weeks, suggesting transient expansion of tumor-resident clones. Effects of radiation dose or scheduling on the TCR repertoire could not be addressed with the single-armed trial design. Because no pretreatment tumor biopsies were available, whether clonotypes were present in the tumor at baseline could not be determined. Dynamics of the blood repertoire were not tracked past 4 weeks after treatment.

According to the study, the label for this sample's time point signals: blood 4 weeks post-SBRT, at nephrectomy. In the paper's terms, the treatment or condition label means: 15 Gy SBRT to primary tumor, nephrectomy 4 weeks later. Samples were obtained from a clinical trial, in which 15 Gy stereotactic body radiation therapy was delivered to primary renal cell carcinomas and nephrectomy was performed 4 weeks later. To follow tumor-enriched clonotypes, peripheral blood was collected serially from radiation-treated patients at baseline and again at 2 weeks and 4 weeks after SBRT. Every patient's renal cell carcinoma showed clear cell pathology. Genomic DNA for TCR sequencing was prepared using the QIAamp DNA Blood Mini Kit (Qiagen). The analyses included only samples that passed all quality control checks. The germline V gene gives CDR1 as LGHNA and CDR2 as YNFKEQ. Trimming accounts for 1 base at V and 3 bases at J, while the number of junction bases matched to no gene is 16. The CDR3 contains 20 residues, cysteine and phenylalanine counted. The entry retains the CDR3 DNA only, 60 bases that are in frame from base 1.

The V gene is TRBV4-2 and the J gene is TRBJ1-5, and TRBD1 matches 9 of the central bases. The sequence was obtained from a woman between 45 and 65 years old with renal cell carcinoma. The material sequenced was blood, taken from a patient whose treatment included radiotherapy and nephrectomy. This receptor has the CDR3 CASSQAEGTGGYGFNQPQHF. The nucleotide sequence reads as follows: TGTGCCAGCAGCCAAGCCGAAGGCACAGGGGGCTACGGATTCAATCAGCCCCAGCATTTT.